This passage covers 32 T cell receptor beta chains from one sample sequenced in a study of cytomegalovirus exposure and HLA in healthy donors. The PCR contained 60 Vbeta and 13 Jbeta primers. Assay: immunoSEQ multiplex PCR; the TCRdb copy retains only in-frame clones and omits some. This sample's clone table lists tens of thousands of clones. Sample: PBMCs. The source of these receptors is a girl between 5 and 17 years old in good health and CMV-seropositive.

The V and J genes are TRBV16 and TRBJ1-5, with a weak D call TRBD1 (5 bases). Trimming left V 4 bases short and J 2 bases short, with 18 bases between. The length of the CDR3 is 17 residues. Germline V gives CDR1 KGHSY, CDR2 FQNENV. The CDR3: CASSRTARPGGNQPQHF. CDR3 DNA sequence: TGTGCCAGCAGCCGCACGGCAAGACCGGGGGGCAATCAGCCCCAGCATTTT.

CDR3 protein: CASSGGVGLGQPQHF. CDR3 nucleotide sequence: TGTGCCAGCAGTGGAGGTGTGGGGCTCGGACAGCCCCAGCATTTT. This chain links TRBV6-1 with TRBJ1-5; D possibly corresponds to TRBD1 (5 bases). The germline V and J ends were trimmed by 4 bases and 7 bases, with 17 bases remaining between them. The germline CDR1 and CDR2 sequences are MNHNS and SASEGT. This CDR3 is 15 amino acids long.

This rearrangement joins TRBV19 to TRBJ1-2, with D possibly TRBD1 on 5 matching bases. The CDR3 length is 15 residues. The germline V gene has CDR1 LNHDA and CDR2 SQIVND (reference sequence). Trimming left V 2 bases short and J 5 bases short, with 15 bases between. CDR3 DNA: TGTGCCAGTAGTATATCTACCGGGGCGGGGTATGGCTACACCTTC. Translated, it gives CASSISTGAGYGYTF.

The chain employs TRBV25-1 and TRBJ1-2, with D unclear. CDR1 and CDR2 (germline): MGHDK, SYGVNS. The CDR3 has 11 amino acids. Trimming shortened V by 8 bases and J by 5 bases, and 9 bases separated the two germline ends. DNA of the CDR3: TGTGCCAGCCTATCAGGTTATGGCTACACCTTC. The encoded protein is CASLSGYGYTF.

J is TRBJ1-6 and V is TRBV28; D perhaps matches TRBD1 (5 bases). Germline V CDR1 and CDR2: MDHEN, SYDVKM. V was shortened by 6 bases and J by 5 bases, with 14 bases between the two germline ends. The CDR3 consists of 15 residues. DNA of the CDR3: TGTGCCAGCAGGTTTGCGGACAATGATAATTCACCCCTCCACTTT. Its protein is CASRFADNDNSPLHF.

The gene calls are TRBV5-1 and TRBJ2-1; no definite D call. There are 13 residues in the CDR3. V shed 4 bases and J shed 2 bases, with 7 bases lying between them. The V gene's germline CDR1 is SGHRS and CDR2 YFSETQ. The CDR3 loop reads CASSPSAYNEQFF. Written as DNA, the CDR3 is TGCGCCAGCAGCCCAAGCGCCTACAATGAGCAGTTCTTC. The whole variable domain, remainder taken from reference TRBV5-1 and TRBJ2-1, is KAGVTQTPRYLIKTRGQQVTLSCSPISGHRSVSWYQQTPGQGLQFLFEYFSETQRNKGNFPGRFSGRQFSNSRSEMNVSTLELGDSALYLCASSPSAYNEQFFGPGTRLTVL.

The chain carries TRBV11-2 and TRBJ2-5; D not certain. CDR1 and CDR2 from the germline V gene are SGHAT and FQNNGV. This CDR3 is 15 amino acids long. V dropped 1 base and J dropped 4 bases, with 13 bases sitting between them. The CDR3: CASSLGYPPRETQYF. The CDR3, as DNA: TGTGCCAGCAGCTTAGGCTACCCCCCGAGAGAGACCCAGTACTTC.

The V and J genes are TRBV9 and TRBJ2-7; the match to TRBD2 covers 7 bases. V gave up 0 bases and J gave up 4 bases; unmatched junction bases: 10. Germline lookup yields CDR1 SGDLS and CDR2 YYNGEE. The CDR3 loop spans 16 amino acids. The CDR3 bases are TGTGCCAGCAGCGTAGGTAACGGGGGGAGAAATTACGAGCAGTACTTC. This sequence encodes CASSVGNGGRNYEQYF.

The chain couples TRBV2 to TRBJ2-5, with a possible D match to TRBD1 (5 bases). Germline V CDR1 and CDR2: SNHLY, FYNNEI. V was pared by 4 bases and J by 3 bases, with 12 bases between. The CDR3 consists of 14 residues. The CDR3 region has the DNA TGTGCCAGCAGTGGAACGGTCAGGGAAGAGACCCAGTACTTC. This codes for CASSGTVREETQYF. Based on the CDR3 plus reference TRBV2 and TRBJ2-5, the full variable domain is EPEVTQTPSHQVTQMGQEVILRCVPISNHLYFYWYRQILGQKVEFLVSFYNNEISEKSEIFDDQFSVERPDGSNFTLKIRSTKLEDSAMYFCASSGTVREETQYFGPGTRLLVL.

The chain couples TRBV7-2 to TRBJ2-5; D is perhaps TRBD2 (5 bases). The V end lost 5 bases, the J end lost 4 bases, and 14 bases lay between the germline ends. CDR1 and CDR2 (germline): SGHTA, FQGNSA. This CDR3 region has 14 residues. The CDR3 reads CASSPTRRRETQYF. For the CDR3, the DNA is TGTGCCAGCAGCCCAACGAGGAGGCGAGAGACCCAGTACTTC. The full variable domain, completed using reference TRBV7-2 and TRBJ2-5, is GAGVSQSPSNKVTEKGKDVELRCDPISGHTALYWYRQSLGQGLEFLIYFQGNSAPDKSGLPSDRFSAERTGGSVSTLTIQRTQQEDSAVYLCASSPTRRRETQYFGPGTRLLVL.

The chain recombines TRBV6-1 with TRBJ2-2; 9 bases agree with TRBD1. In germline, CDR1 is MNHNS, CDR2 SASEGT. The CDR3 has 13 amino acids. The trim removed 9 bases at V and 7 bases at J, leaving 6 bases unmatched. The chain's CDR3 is CASYRGRRGELFF. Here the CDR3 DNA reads TGTGCCAGTTACAGGGGGCGCCGCGGGGAGCTGTTTTTT.

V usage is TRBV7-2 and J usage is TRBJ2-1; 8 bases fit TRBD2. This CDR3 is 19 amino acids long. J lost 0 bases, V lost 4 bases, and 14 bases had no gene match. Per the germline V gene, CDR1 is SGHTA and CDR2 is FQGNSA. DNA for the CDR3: TGTGCCAGCAGCTCCACCCTCCTAGCGGGCCGAGGCTCCTACAATGAGCAGTTCTTC. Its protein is CASSSTLLAGRGSYNEQFF.

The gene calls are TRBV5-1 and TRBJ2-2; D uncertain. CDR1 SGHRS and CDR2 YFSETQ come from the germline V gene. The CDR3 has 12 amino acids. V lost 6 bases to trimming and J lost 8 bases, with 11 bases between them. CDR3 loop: CASTDFDGELFF. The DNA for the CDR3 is TGCGCCAGCACCGACTTCGATGGGGAGCTGTTTTTT.

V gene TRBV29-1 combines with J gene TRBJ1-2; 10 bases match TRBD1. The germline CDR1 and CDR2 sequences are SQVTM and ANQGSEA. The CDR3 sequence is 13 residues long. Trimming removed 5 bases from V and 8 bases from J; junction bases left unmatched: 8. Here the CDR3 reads CSVKTGGELGYTF. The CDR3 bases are TGCAGCGTTAAGACAGGGGGCGAGTTGGGCTACACCTTC.

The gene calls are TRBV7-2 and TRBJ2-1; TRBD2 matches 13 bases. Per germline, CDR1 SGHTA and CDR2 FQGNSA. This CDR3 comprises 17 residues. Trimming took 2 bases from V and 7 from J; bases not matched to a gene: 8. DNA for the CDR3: TGTGCCAGCAGCTTAACCCTCGGGACTAGCGGGGTTAATGAGCAGTTCTTC. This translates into CASSLTLGTSGVNEQFF.

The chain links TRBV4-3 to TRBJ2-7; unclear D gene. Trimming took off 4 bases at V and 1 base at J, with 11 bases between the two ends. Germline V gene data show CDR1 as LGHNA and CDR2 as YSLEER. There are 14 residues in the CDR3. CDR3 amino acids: CASSPQVSSYEQYF. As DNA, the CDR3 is TGCGCCAGCAGCCCCCAGGTATCTTCCTACGAGCAGTACTTC.

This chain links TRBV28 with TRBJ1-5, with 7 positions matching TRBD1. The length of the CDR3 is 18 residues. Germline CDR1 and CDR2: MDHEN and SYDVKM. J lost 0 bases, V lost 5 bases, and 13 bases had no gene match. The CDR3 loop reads CASSPMGTARYSNQPQHF. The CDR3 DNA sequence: TGTGCCAGCAGTCCTATGGGGACAGCTAGATATAGCAATCAGCCCCAGCATTTT.

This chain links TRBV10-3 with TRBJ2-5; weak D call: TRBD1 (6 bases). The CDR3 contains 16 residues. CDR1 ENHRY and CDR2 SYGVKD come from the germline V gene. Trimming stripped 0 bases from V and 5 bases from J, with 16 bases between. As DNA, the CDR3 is TGTGCCATCAGTGAGTCGAACAGGGCTTTGGGCGAGACCCAGTACTTC. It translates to CAISESNRALGETQYF.

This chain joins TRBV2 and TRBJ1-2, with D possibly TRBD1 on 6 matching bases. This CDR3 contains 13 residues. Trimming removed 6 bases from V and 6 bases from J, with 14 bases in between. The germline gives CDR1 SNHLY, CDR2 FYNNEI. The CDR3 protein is CASSDQGRDGYTF. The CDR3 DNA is TGTGCCAGCAGCGATCAGGGGCGGGATGGCTACACCTTC.

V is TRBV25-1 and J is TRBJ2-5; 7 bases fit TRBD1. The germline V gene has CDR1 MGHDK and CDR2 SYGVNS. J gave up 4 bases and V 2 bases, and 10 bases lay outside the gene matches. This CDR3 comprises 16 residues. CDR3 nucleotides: TGTGCCAGCAGTGAACCCACAGGGGATAAAGGAGAGACCCAGTACTTC. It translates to CASSEPTGDKGETQYF. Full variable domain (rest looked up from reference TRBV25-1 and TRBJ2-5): EADIYQTPRYLVIGTGKKITLECSQTMGHDKMYWYQQDPGMELHLIHYSYGVNSTEKGDLSSESTVSRIRTEHFPLTLESARPSHTSQYLCASSEPTGDKGETQYFGPGTRLLVL.

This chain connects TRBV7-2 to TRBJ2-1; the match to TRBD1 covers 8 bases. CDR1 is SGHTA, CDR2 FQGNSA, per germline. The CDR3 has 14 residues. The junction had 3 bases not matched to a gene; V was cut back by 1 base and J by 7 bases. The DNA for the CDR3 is TGTGCCAGCAGCTTAGTCCAGGGGGCTAATGAGCAGTTCTTC. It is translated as CASSLVQGANEQFF.

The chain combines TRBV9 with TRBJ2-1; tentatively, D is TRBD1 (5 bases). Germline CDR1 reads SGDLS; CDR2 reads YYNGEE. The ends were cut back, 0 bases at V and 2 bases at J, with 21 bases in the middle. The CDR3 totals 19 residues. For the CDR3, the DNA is TGTGCCAGCAGCGTAGGTGTTCGGGCCGGCAGGGCAACCTACAATGAGCAGTTCTTC. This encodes CASSVGVRAGRATYNEQFF.

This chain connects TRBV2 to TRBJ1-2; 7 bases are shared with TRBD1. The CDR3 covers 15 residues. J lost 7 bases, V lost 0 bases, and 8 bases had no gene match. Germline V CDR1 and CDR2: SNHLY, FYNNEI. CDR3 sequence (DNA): TGTGCCAGCAGTGAAGCGAACAGGGGTTACTCTGGCTACACCTTC. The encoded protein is CASSEANRGYSGYTF.

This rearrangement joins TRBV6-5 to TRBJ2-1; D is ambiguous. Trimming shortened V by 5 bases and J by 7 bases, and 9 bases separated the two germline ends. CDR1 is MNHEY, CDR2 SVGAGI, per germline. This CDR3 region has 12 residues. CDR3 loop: CASSPRVNEQFF. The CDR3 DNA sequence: TGTGCCAGCAGTCCCCGAGTTAATGAGCAGTTCTTC.

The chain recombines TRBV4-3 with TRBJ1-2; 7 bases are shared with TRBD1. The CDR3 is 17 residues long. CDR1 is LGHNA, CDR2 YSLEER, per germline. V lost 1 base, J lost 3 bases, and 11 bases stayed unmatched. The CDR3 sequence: CASSQGRGDSRYYGYTF. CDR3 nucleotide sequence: TGCGCCAGCAGCCAAGGGCGGGGGGACAGTCGGTACTATGGCTACACCTTC.

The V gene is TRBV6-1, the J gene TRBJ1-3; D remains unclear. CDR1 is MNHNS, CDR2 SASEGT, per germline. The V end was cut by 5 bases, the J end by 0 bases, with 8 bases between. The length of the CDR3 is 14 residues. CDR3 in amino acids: CASSSEPSGNTIYF. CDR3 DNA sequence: TGTGCCAGCAGTTCTGAGCCCTCTGGAAACACCATATATTTT.

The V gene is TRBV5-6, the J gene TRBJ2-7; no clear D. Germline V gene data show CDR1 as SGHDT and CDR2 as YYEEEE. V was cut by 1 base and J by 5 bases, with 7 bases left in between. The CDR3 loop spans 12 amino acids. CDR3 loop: CASSLSVNEQYF. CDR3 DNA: TGTGCCAGCAGCTTGTCGGTTAACGAGCAGTACTTC. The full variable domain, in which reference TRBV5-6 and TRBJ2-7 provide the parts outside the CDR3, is DAGVTQSPTHLIKTRGQQVTLRCSPKSGHDTVSWYQQALGQGPQFIFQYYEEEERQRGNFPDRFSGHQFPNYSSELNVNALLLGDSALYLCASSLSVNEQYFGPGTRLTVT.

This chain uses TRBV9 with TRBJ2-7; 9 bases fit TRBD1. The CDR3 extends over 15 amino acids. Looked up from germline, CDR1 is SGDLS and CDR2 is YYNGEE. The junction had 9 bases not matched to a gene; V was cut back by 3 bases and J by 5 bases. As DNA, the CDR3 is TGTGCCAGCAGCGCTTCAGGGACAGGGTCCAACGAGCAGTACTTC. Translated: CASSASGTGSNEQYF.

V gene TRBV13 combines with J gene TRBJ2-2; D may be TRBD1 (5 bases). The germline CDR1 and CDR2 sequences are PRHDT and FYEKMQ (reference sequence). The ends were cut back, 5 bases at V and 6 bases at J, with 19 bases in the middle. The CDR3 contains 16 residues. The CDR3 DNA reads TGTGCCAGCAGCGGAGACAGTCCCCGAACACCCGGGGAGCTGTTTTTT. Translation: CASSGDSPRTPGELFF.

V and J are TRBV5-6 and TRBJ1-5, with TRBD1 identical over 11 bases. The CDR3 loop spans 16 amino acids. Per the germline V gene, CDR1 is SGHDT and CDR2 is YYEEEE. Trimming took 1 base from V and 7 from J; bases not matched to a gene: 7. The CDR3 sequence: CASSLMGQGGLQPQHF. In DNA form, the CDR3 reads TGTGCCAGCAGCTTGATGGGACAGGGGGGGCTACAGCCCCAGCATTTT.

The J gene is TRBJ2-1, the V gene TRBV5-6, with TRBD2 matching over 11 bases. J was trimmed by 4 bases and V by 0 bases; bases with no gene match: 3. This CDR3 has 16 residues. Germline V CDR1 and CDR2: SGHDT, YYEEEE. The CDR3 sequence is CASSLGSGGVYNEQFF. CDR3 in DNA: TGTGCCAGCAGCTTGGGTAGCGGGGGGGTTTACAATGAGCAGTTCTTC.

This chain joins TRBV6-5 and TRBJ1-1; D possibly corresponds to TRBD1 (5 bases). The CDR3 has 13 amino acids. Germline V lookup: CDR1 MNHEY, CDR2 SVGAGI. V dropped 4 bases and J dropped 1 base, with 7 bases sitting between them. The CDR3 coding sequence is TGTGCCAGCAGTTCTCAGGGGAACACTGAAGCTTTCTTT. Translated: CASSSQGNTEAFF.